Below are 8 T cell receptor beta chains sequenced from a single sample in a study of T-cell reconstitution after alpha-beta-depleted transplantation in children. Unique molecular identifiers were built into the TCRbeta library. TCRdb itself ran the PCR reads through MiXCR, one entry per CDR3 protein. The sample shows hundreds of thousands of distinct CDR3 sequences, less than 15% of them seen only once. The material sequenced was PBMCs, taken from the stem cell graft. These receptors were collected from a human donor who donated a stem cell graft to a child with Fanconi anemia.

This clonotype has ten or more counts. The chain's CDR3 is CASSPGAGLQGYTF. Here the CDR3 DNA reads TGTGCCAGCAGCCCTGGGGCAGGGCTACAGGGCTACACCTTC. This chain links TRBV5-5 with TRBJ1-2; perhaps TRBD1 as D (5 bases). The V end lost 4 bases, the J end lost 8 bases, and 18 bases lay between the germline ends. Germline V gene data show CDR1 as SGHKS and CDR2 as YYEKEE (reference sequence). The CDR3 has 14 residues.

The gene calls are TRBV21-1 and TRBJ2-7; the table's D gene call, TRBD1, was not cross checked with the DNA. TRBV21-1 is a recognized pseudogene. The CDR3 extends over 10 amino acids. The CDR3 DNA follows: TGTGCCAGCAGCAAAGGCCCCCGGGGCGTC. Residues: CASSKGPRGV.

This rearrangement joins TRBV6-5 to TRBJ1-2; no definite D call. The V and J ends lost 4 bases and 5 bases respectively, with 11 bases between them. The CDR3 is made up of 13 amino acids. Germline assignment: CDR1 MNHEY and CDR2 SVGAGI. In DNA form, the CDR3 reads TGTGCCAGCAGTTCCAAAGCGGTTTATGGCTACACCTTC. Protein sequence: CASSSKAVYGYTF.

This clonotype appeared a few times. The V call is TRBV5-1, the J call TRBJ1-5, with D unresolved. CDR1 SGHRS and CDR2 YFSETQ come from the germline V gene. V lost 4 bases and J lost 6, with 11 bases in between. The CDR3 extends over 13 amino acids. In DNA form, the CDR3 reads TGCGCCAGCAGCGAGGATGACTCTCAGCCCCAGCATTTT. It translates to CASSEDDSQPQHF. Full variable domain (missing parts from reference TRBV5-1 and TRBJ1-5): KAGVTQTPRYLIKTRGQQVTLSCSPISGHRSVSWYQQTPGQGLQFLFEYFSETQRNKGNFPGRFSGRQFSNSRSEMNVSTLELGDSALYLCASSEDDSQPQHFGDGTRLSIL.

The rearrangement uses TRBV15 and TRBJ2-4; D perhaps matches TRBD1 (5 bases). The CDR3 sequence is 17 residues long. The V gene's germline CDR1 is LNHNV and CDR2 YYDKDF (reference sequence). The V end lost 3 bases, the J end lost 0 bases, and 15 bases lay between the germline ends. As DNA, the CDR3 is TGTGCCACCAGCAGTCTCCTGGCAGGGCTAGCCAAAAACATTCAGTACTTC. Residues: CATSSLLAGLAKNIQYF.

The chain couples TRBV7-8 to TRBJ2-7; D is unresolved. The CDR3 length is 15 residues. The V end lost 0 bases, the J end lost 0 bases, and 9 bases lay between the germline ends. Germline V gene sequence: CDR1 SGHVS, CDR2 FQNEAQ. The CDR3 sequence: CASSLARHLSYEQYF. DNA for the CDR3: TGTGCCAGCAGCTTAGCGCGACACCTCTCCTACGAGCAGTACTTC.

V and J are TRBV20-1 and TRBJ2-3; 10 bases are shared with TRBD2. V dropped 6 bases and J dropped 5; count of bases not matched to a gene: 8. The CDR3 loop spans 14 amino acids. Germline CDR1 is DFQATT and CDR2 is SNEGSKA (reference sequence). CDR3 DNA sequence: TGCAGTGCCAGAAGCGGGGGGGCCTTAGATACGCAGTATTTT. Its protein is CSARSGGALDTQYF.

This clonotype was seen repeatedly, ten times or more. The rearrangement links TRBV30 to TRBJ2-1, with a possible D match to TRBD1 (6 bases). Germline V gene lookup returns CDR1 GTSNPN and CDR2 SVGIG (reference sequence). The ends were cut back, 1 base at V and 9 bases at J, with 10 bases in the middle. The CDR3 length is 12 residues. Here the CDR3 DNA reads TGTGCCTGGAGTGCTCAGGGGAGTGAGCAGTTCTTC. As protein: CAWSAQGSEQFF. Drawing the rest from reference TRBV30 and TRBJ2-1, the complete variable domain is SQTIHQWPATLVQPVGSPLSLECTVEGTSNPNLYWYRQAAGRGLQLLFYSVGIGQISSEVPQNLSASRPQDRQFILSSKKLLLSDSGFYLCAWSAQGSEQFFGPGTRLTVL.